This passage covers 22 T cell receptor beta chains from one sample sequenced in a study of T cells in Graves' hyperthyroidism and ophthalmopathy. The TCR beta CDR3 regions underwent amplification using RNA transcripts as the source. Researchers ran a first-round RT-PCR on the TCR CDR3 using the HTBI primer set. TCRdb re-derived calls from the multiplex PCR reads in MiXCR, one entry per CDR3 protein. The sample lists 300,000 or so distinct CDR3 sequences, 18% seen once, with 49% in the top ten. The sequenced sample was blood. Source of these receptors: a woman between 45 and 65 years old with Graves' hyperthyroidism.

The chain has TRBV11-2 and TRBJ2-7, with D perhaps TRBD2 (6 bases). The CDR3 is 12 residues long. The V end was cut by 3 bases, the J end by 6 bases, with 9 bases between. Germline V gene data show CDR1 as SGHAT and CDR2 as FQNNGV. CDR3 sequence: CASSFGGSEQYV. The DNA for the CDR3 is TGTGCCAGCAGCTTCGGGGGTAGCGAGCAGTACGTC.

This clonotype appeared many times. This chain links TRBV30 with TRBJ2-1; weak D call: TRBD2 (5 bases). Germline CDR1 reads GTSNPN; CDR2 reads SVGIG (reference sequence). This CDR3 contains 15 residues. V gave up 1 base and J gave up 4 bases, with 14 bases separating them. CDR3 region: CAWSGWEYEYNEQFF. CDR3 coding DNA: TGTGCCTGGAGTGGGTGGGAGTACGAATACAATGAGCAGTTCTTC.

In this sample, this clonotype turned up once. The chain links TRBV19 to TRBJ2-7, with 11 bases fitting TRBD1. The CDR3 contains 17 residues. Germline V lookup: CDR1 LNHDA, CDR2 SQIVND (reference sequence). V shed 5 bases, J shed 0 bases, and the junction held 9 bases outside the gene matches. Here the CDR3 reads CASSLTDRGPSSYEQYV. CDR3 nucleotides: TGTGCCAGTAGTCTGACGGACAGGGGGCCGAGCTCCTACGAGCAGTACGTC.

The rearrangement joins TRBV6-2 or TRBV6-3 to TRBJ1-4; TRBD1 aligns across 8 bases. The CDR3 runs 13 residues. V lost 5 bases, J lost 11 bases, and 7 bases stayed unmatched. CDR1 and CDR2 from the germline V gene are MNHEY and SVGEGT. CDR3 amino acids: CASSHPTGGKLFF. The CDR3, as DNA: TGTGCCAGCAGTCACCCTACAGGGGGTAAACTGTTTTTT.

A few counts support this clonotype. The chain joins TRBV29-1 to TRBJ1-1; D is ambiguous. The V end was cut by 4 bases, the J end by 4 bases, with 4 bases between. Germline values: CDR1 SQVTM, CDR2 ANQGSEA. The CDR3 is 10 amino acids. CDR3 in DNA: TGCAGCGTTGGAAGCACTGAAGCTTTCTTT. It codes for CSVGSTEAFF. Using reference TRBV29-1 and TRBJ1-1 for the parts outside the CDR3, the full variable domain is SAVISQKPSRDICQRGTSLTIQCQVDSQVTMMFWYRQQPGQSLTLIATANQGSEATYESGFVIDKFPISRPNLTFSTLTVSNMSPEDSSIYLCSVGSTEAFFGQGTRLTVV.

The chain employs TRBV9 and TRBJ2-5; 10 nucleotides match TRBD2. The trim removed 5 bases at V and 4 bases at J, leaving 11 bases unmatched. This CDR3 contains 16 residues. From germline, CDR1 is SGDLS and CDR2 YYNGEE. The CDR3 DNA reads as TGTGCCAGCAGTGCTAGCGGGAGCCCGGTTCGAGAGACCCAGTACTTC. Amino acid sequence: CASSASGSPVRETQYF.

As for this clonotype: This may be a read error: a much more frequent sequence differs by one nucleotide. This chain links TRBV6-2 or TRBV6-3 with TRBJ2-3; D not certain. Per the germline V gene, CDR1 is MNHEY and CDR2 is SVGEGT. Trimming took 7 bases from V and 4 from J, leaving 21 bases between them. The CDR3 loop spans 16 amino acids. The CDR3 DNA reads TGTGCCAGCACCCAGGAACCGCCGCCGTCCCCAGATACGCAGTATTTT. As protein: CASTQEPPPSPDTQYF.

Comment on this clonotype: A clone one base away is much larger, so this may be a read error. The chain couples TRBV2 to TRBJ2-1, with TRBD2 identical over 9 bases. This CDR3 is 15 amino acids long. Germline lookup yields CDR1 SNHLY and CDR2 FYNNEI. Trimming at V came to 7 bases and at J to 6 bases, leaving 10 bases not matched to a gene. The CDR3 DNA reads TGTGCCAGCAATCTGGGCGGGGGGGCCTGCAATGAGCAGTTCTTC. This sequence encodes CASNLGGGACNEQFF.

Many counts were recorded for this clonotype. The rearrangement uses TRBV6-1 and TRBJ2-5; 7 bases are shared with TRBD1. Germline V lookup: CDR1 MNHNS, CDR2 SASEGT. J gave up 1 base and V 5 bases, and 13 bases lay outside the gene matches. CDR3 length: 17 amino acids. CDR3 sequence: CASSSTGVGYRQETQYF. The CDR3 region has the DNA TGTGCCAGCAGTTCCACAGGGGTTGGCTACCGCCAAGAGACCCAGTACTTC.

The rearrangement joins TRBV30 to TRBJ2-1, with D possibly matching TRBD2 (6 bases). The CDR3 covers 11 residues. CDR1 and CDR2 (germline): GTSNPN, SVGIG (reference sequence). For the CDR3, the DNA is TGTAGTAGCGGATCCTACAATGAGCAGTTCTTC. Encoded protein: CSSGSYNEQFF.

The J gene is TRBJ1-2, the V gene TRBV7-3; D unclear. Germline V gives CDR1 SGHTA, CDR2 FQGTGA. Between the trimmed V and J ends, which lost 5 bases and 8 bases, there was a span of 18 bases. CDR3 length equals 14 residues. The CDR3 is CASSPTARGGGYTF. CDR3 nucleotide sequence: TGTGCCAGCAGCCCTACCGCACGGGGTGGCGGCTACACCTTC. The full variable domain, its missing parts supplied by reference TRBV7-3 and TRBJ1-2, is GAGVSQTPSNKVTEKGKYVELRCDPISGHTALYWYRQSLGQGPEFLIYFQGTGAADDSGLPNDRFFAVRPEGSVSTLKIQRTERGDSAVYLCASSPTARGGGYTFGSGTRLTVV.

At least ten counts were recorded for this clonotype. V is TRBV20-1 and J is TRBJ2-5, with no clear D. CDR1 and CDR2 from the germline V gene are DFQATT and SNEGSKA (reference sequence). The CDR3 spans 14 residues. Trimming removed 0 bases from V and 1 base from J, with 9 bases in between. The CDR3: CSARDRPGQETQYF. The CDR3 nucleotides read TGCAGTGCTAGAGATCGTCCAGGCCAAGAGACCCAGTACTTC.

This clonotype was seen only a few times. Sequence at one end of the junction differs from germline and may be a read error. V is TRBV10-3 and J is TRBJ1-1; perhaps TRBD1 as D (5 bases). Per the germline V gene, CDR1 is ENHRY and CDR2 is SYGVKD. CDR3 length equals 14 residues. The CDR3 DNA reads as TGTGCCAGCAGTTTGGGTTTCAGAGGACAAGAAGCTTTCTTT. Its protein product is CASSLGFRGQEAFF.

The genes are TRBV2 and TRBJ1-6; possible D gene TRBD1, 5 bases. This CDR3 is 15 amino acids long. Germline V CDR1 and CDR2: SNHLY, FYNNEI. V was pared by 0 bases and J by 9 bases, with 12 bases between. The CDR3 DNA is TGTGCCAGCAGTGAAGCCGGGGGGAGTACTTCACCCCTCCACTTT. Translated, it gives CASSEAGGSTSPLHF.

This clonotype occurred many times. The rearrangement links TRBV7-2 to TRBJ1-5, with D hard to call. Per the germline V gene, CDR1 is SGHTA and CDR2 is FQGNSA. The CDR3 runs to 14 residues. The V gene lost 1 base and the J gene lost 6 bases, with 10 bases spanning the gap. CDR3 nucleotides: TGTGCCAGCAGCTTAGGGGCAGGTGGTCAGCCCCAGCATTTT. Encoded protein: CASSLGAGGQPQHF.

This clonotype was counted at least ten times. V and J are TRBV3-1 and TRBJ2-3; 9 bases are shared with TRBD2. J gave up 0 bases and V 5 bases, and 12 bases lay outside the gene matches. Germline assignment: CDR1 LGHDT and CDR2 YNNKEL (reference sequence). The CDR3 spans 18 residues. This CDR3 is CASSAAGTSTSSTDTQYF. CDR3 nucleotide sequence: TGTGCCAGCAGCGCAGCCGGGACTAGCACCTCTAGCACAGATACGCAGTATTTT.

This clonotype showed up just a few times. The CDR3: CASLAQGAYEQYF. CDR3 bases: TGTGCCAGCCTCGCACAGGGGGCGTACGAGCAGTACTTC. The chain couples TRBV27 to TRBJ2-7, with 9 nucleotides matching TRBD1. The V segment lost 8 bases and the J segment 4 bases; nucleotides outside the gene matches: 6. Germline V gives CDR1 MNHEY, CDR2 SMNVEV (reference sequence). The CDR3 contains 13 residues.

This clonotype was picked up many times. The V gene is TRBV6-1, the J gene TRBJ1-3, with D tentatively TRBD1 (5 bases). Between the trimmed V and J ends, which lost 6 bases and 4 bases, there was a span of 19 bases. Per the germline V gene, CDR1 is MNHNS and CDR2 is SASEGT. The CDR3 sequence is 16 residues long. Here the CDR3 reads CASSNALAPGGNTIYF. The CDR3 coding sequence is TGTGCCAGCAGCAACGCCCTAGCCCCAGGGGGAAACACCATATATTTT.

This clonotype was counted between two and nine times. The rearrangement joins TRBV27 to TRBJ1-5; no clear D gene. The CDR3 is made up of 14 amino acids. Trimming cost V 6 bases and J 8 bases, with 17 bases left between them. CDR1 MNHEY and CDR2 SMNVEV come from the germline V gene (reference sequence). For the CDR3, the DNA is TGTGCCAGCAGGCCGGTTGCCCTTGGGGAGCCCCAGCATTTT. It codes for CASRPVALGEPQHF.

Many counts were recorded for this clonotype. The chain carries TRBV2 and TRBJ2-7, with 10 bases aligning to TRBD2. Germline V gene lookup returns CDR1 SNHLY and CDR2 FYNNEI. V trimming: 5 bases; J trimming: 2 bases; junction bases outside the gene matches: 9. The CDR3 loop spans 16 amino acids. The CDR3 loop is CASSPATSGATYEQYV. The CDR3 DNA follows: TGTGCCAGCAGTCCCGCCACTAGCGGGGCCACCTACGAGCAGTACGTC.

This clonotype has a count of ten or more. This chain uses TRBV30 with TRBJ2-7; D gene uncertain. The CDR3 has 13 residues. The germline CDR1 and CDR2 sequences are GTSNPN and SVGIG (reference sequence). Trimming stripped 5 bases from V and 3 bases from J, with 14 bases between. Here the CDR3 reads CAWSIGVFYEQYF. The DNA of the CDR3 is TGTGCCTGGTCAATTGGCGTTTTCTACGAGCAGTACTTC. The whole variable domain, filled in from reference TRBV30 and TRBJ2-7, reads SQTIHQWPATLVQPVGSPLSLECTVEGTSNPNLYWYRQAAGRGLQLLFYSVGIGQISSEVPQNLSASRPQDRQFILSSKKLLLSDSGFYLCAWSIGVFYEQYFGPGTRLTVT.

The chain combines TRBV15 with TRBJ2-5; D might be TRBD1 (6 bases). Germline V lookup: CDR1 LNHNV, CDR2 YYDKDF (reference sequence). Trimming pared 0 bases from V and 5 bases from J, leaving 7 bases between. CDR3 length equals 13 residues. CDR3 loop: CATSREGAETQYF. CDR3 DNA: TGTGCCACCAGCAGAGAGGGGGCTGAGACCCAGTACTTC.